The rows below give T cell receptor beta chains drawn from one sample of a study of vaccination and CD4 T cells after COVID-19. These receptors have no identified antigens. TCRdb passed the PCR reads through MiXCR, listing each CDR3 protein once. Of around 6,100 distinct CDR3 sequences listed, just under 50% were seen once; the top ten hold approximately 60%. Sequences were obtained from CD4+ T cells from blood, cultured in vitro. These receptors were obtained from a human donor in good health. CDR3s leave out the opening cysteine and the closing phenylalanine or tryptophan.

>TRBJ2-2|TRBV20-1
SARTSGTPNTGELF
>TRBJ1-1|TRBV6-4
ASSDSPLTGRANTEAF
>TRBJ2-3|TRBV30
AWSYYRTDTQY
>TRBJ1-1|TRBV2
ASSDIGDPF
>TRBJ1-2|TRBV5-4
ASSPGGTGTDGYT
>TRBJ2-1|TRBV4-1
ASSQVHNNEQF
>TRBJ2-7|TRBV6-1
ASTDRQGYREQY
>TRBJ1-5|TRBV2
ASSENWYQPQH
>TRBJ2-2|TRBV11-2
ASSLANTGELF
>TRBJ1-6|TRBV25-1
ASSSRAGLNSPLH
>TRBJ2-3|TRBV28
ASSLPLQGPTDTQY
>TRBJ1-1|TRBV6-5
ASSYSTGYTEAF
>TRBJ2-3|TRBV6-2/TRBV6-3
VSRPRTSGDPRHTQY
>TRBJ1-5|TRBV28
ASSFYAGSNQPQH
>TRBJ2-1|TRBV11-2
ASSSLRTSGKLGMGEQF
>TRBJ1-2|TRBV10-2
ASSESAPGGTNYGYT
>TRBJ2-6|TRBV2
ASRAEIRGTSGANVLT
>TRBJ2-3|TRBV20-1
SARAGSTDTQY
>TRBJ1-1|TRBV20-1
SAMYHTEAF
>TRBJ2-5|TRBV10-3
ATTNAGSFRETQY
>TRBJ1-1|TRBV4-1
ASSQERGRGSNTEAF
>TRBJ1-2|TRBV27
ASSRQLNYGYT
>TRBJ1-6|TRBV20-1
SAPPVEAYNSPLH
>TRBJ2-3|TRBV15
ATSRDAARDTQY
>TRBJ2-4|TRBV27
ASSLRTEVAKNIQY
>TRBJ1-5|TRBV7-9
ASSQGQGFSNQPQH
>TRBJ2-4|TRBV9
ASSVGVAGGVQY
>TRBJ2-7|TRBV15
ATSTGLAGGSYEQY
>TRBJ2-1|TRBV7-2
ASSPGTRGSSYNEQF
>TRBJ2-5|TRBV21-1
ASSTLRDSQETQY
>TRBJ1-5|TRBV6-5
ASSYPGTASNQPQH
>TRBJ1-2|TRBV18
ASSPTGDYGYT
>TRBJ1-5|TRBV19
ASSGTGIGRNQPQH
>TRBJ1-5|TRBV19
ASSIVGGGGQPQH
>TRBJ2-7|TRBV6-1
ASRDYGGSYEQY
>TRBJ1-1|TRBV19
ASSAVTGRYAEAF
>TRBJ2-5|TRBV6-1
ASIHSVGQETQY
>TRBJ1-3|TRBV12-3/TRBV12-4
ASSLGTKRGNTIY
>TRBJ1-2|TRBV7-2
ASSKAQGNGYT
>TRBJ2-7|TRBV5-4
ASSLGGVYPYEQY
>TRBJ1-5|TRBV5-1
ASSATGFGQPQH
>TRBJ2-3|TRBV7-9
ASSTAGGPTDTQY
>TRBJ1-1|TRBV2
ASSRQGAGDTEAF